A selection of T cell receptor beta chains follows, all from one sample in a study of CXCR3-negative and CXCR3-positive naive CD8 T cells. TCRdb reprocessed the 5' RACE reads and reports one entry per CDR3 protein, with no DNA. Its table records over 150,000 distinct CDR3 sequences. Source material: naive CXCR3+ CD8+ T cells from blood. Source of these receptors: a human donor in good health. Some clones in this sample may be carry-over from other donors' samples. The CDR3 runs from the conserved cysteine through the conserved F or W.

v_call	j_call	cdr3_aa
TRBV7-9	TRBJ2-1	CASSLSHGQLLINEQFF
TRBV7-9	TRBJ1-1	CASSSKRGGQIPEAFF
TRBV7-9	TRBJ2-1	CASSLGFGSSYNEQFF
TRBV13	TRBJ2-2	CASSLTSANTGELFF
TRBV7-6	TRBJ1-5	CASSKEVSNQPQHF
TRBV14	TRBJ1-2	CASSQGGPADGYTF
TRBV28	TRBJ2-2	CASSFLAVGTGELFF
TRBV9	TRBJ2-6	CASSATGGANVLTF
TRBV12-3/TRBV12-4	TRBJ2-5	CASSPPAGQGETQYF
TRBV19	TRBJ1-2	CASSIAGANYGYTF
TRBV6-5	TRBJ2-1	CASSDSTSILTLGEQFF
TRBV7-6	TRBJ1-1	CASSWTGENTEAFF
TRBV9	TRBJ1-1	CASSAPIFGNTEAFF
TRBV11-2	TRBJ2-5	CASSAPRALQETQYF
TRBV20-1	TRBJ2-7	CSARDVLAESSYEQYF
TRBV5-1	TRBJ2-2	CASSPGTGLNTGELFF
TRBV29-1	TRBJ2-7	CSVEGGDLPSEQYF
TRBV29-1	TRBJ1-2	CSVKTANYGYTF
TRBV28	TRBJ2-3	CASSLRTGGTDTQYF
TRBV6-4	TRBJ1-2	CASSDEGVRGYTF
TRBV7-3	TRBJ1-1	CASSPMGGAEAFF
TRBV5-1	TRBJ1-1	CASSLLGVGTEAFF
TRBV29-1	TRBJ2-4	CSVEAQGNAKNIQYF
TRBV20-1	TRBJ2-7	CSARGLLSASYEQYF
TRBV7-9	TRBJ2-7	CASSLIVTDEQYF
TRBV5-6	TRBJ1-1	CASRYRLLMNTEAFF
TRBV10-3	TRBJ1-3	CAISELDWSSGNTIYF
TRBV5-1	TRBJ1-1	CASSFNPRALVLPTEAFF
TRBV21-1	TRBJ1-2	CASSKARGRGSNYGYTF
TRBV27	TRBJ2-5	CASSTWDGQETQYF
TRBV2	TRBJ2-1	CASRPGQGINEQFF
TRBV12-3/TRBV12-4	TRBJ2-7	CASSLEDRGNSYEQYF
TRBV28	TRBJ2-7	CASSHLGAGGPYEQYF
TRBV28	TRBJ2-3	CVSSEGFGPTDTQYF
TRBV7-2	TRBJ2-7	CASSPGPLPGPYEQYF
TRBV7-6	TRBJ2-1	CASSSGAGSYNEQFF
TRBV25-1	TRBJ2-1	CAWPGQGASSSYNEQFF
TRBV7-9	TRBJ2-7	CASSPTGYYEQYF
TRBV6-2/TRBV6-3	TRBJ1-1	CASSYRGLAEAFF
TRBV4-1	TRBJ2-7	CASSQVAAGNYEQYF
TRBV28	TRBJ2-1	CASSSGLAGDILYNEQFF
TRBV6-6	TRBJ2-3	CASSYWSPTSGYIDTQYF
TRBV20-1	TRBJ1-1	CSARDQDLVGTEAFF
TRBV14	TRBJ2-7	CASSQWNYEQYF
TRBV12-3/TRBV12-4	TRBJ1-6	CASSVMGVNSPLHF
TRBV20-1	TRBJ2-3	CSARDPGSATDTQYF
TRBV27	TRBJ1-1	CASSSPPGNTEAFF
TRBV7-8	TRBJ1-1	CASSSYTEAFF
TRBV9	TRBJ2-1	CASSVVRTYNEQFF
TRBV15	TRBJ1-6	CATSRDRIVDYNSPLHF
TRBV7-9	TRBJ2-6	CASSLGPGESANVLTF
TRBV19	TRBJ1-1	CASSHPGTEAFF
TRBV5-1	TRBJ2-2	CASSLGLPTLGTGELFF
TRBV7-6	TRBJ2-7	CASSLGDRGEQYF
TRBV7-9	TRBJ2-1	CASSRDSSYSSYNEQFF
TRBV7-8	TRBJ2-3	CASSLVGLAPDTQYF
TRBV6-5	TRBJ2-5	CASRAAGLLETQYF
TRBV29-1	TRBJ2-7	CSVEDVGPEQYF
TRBV11-2	TRBJ1-1	CASSLGQEAFF
TRBV4-1	TRBJ2-7	CASSLTKNSYEQYF